The T cell receptor (beta chain) under discussion was sequenced for a study of T-cell reconstitution after alpha-beta-depleted transplantation in children. Study conclusions and caveats: T-cell numbers and diversity, one year after transplant, stemmed largely from T cells that were newly produced. Certain patients had high TCRbeta diversity at day 60, and it came from recipient T cells and thymic progenitors that survived. Several hundred expanded graft clones reportedly gave rise to the alpha-beta T cells present about two months after transplant.

As regards this clonotype: Its cognate antigen is unknown.

The TCRbeta library was prepared with unique molecular identifiers. TCRdb re-called the PCR reads with MiXCR, one entry per CDR3 protein. The sample records around 490,000 distinct CDR3 sequences, about an eighth being singletons. Trimming removed 8 bases from V and 3 bases from J, with 17 bases in between. The CDR3 is made up of 15 amino acids. The chain has TRBV12-3 or TRBV12-4 and TRBJ1-5, with a possible D match to TRBD1 (5 bases). This clonotype was sampled from a female patient aged 2 to 10 who had a stem cell transplant for aplastic anemia, so the T cells may come from the graft donor. This specimen was PBMCs, mostly from graft donor cells, taken 180 days after TCRalphabeta/CD19-depleted stem cell transplant. DNA of the CDR3: TGTGCCAGCGGCGGGGCCGAAAACTACAATCAGCCCCAGCATTTT. This gives the protein CASGGAENYNQPQHF.